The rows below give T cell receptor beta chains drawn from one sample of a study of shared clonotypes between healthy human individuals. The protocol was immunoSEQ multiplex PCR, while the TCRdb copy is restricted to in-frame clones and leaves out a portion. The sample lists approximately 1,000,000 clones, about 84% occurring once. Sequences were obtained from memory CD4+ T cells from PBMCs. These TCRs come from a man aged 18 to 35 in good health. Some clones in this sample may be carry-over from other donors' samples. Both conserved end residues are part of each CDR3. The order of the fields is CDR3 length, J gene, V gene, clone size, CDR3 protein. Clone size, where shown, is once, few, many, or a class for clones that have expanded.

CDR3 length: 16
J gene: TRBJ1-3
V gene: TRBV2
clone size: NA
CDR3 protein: CASRSTGFPSGNTIYF

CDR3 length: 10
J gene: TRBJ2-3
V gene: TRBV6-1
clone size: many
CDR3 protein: CASQEGTQYF

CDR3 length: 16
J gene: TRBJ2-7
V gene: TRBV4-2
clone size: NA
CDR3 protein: CASSQSETSTPGEQYF

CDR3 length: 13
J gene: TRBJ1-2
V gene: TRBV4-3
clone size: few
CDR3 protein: CASSLGQNYGYTF

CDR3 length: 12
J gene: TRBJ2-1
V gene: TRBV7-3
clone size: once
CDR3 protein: CASSSQGNEQFF

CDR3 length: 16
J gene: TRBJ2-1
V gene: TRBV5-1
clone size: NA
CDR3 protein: CASSSTTGQGWNEQFF

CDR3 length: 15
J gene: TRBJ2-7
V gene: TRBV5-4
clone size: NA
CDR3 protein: CASSKGQGGTYEQYF

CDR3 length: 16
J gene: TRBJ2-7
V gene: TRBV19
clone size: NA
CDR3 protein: CASSMGAYGPPYEQYF

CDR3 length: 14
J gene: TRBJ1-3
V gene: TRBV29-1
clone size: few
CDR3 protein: CSTTTGTSGNTIYF

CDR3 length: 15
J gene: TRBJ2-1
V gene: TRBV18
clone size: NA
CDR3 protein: CASSLRLAGDNEQFF

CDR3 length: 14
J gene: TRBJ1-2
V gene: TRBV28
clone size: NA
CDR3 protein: CASSLVNTNYGYTF

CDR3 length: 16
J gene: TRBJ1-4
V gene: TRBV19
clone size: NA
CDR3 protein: CASKPGTRATNEKLFF

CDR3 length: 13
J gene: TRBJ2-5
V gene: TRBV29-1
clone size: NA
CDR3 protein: CSVGQPDGETQYF

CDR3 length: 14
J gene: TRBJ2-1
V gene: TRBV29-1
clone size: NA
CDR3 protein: CSGKGTSLYNEQFF

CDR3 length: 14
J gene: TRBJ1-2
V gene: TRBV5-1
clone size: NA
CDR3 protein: CASYPGQGASGYTF

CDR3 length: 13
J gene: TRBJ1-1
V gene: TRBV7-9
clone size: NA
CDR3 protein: CATRTEGDTEAFF

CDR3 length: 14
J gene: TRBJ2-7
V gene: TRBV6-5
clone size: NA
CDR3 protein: CASKGTSGSYEQYF

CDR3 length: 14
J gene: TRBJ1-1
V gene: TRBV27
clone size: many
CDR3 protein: CASSFVRLGTEAFF

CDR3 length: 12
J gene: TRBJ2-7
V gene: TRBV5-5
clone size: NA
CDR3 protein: CASSLRTYEQYF

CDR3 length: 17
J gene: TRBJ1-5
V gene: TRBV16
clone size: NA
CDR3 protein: CASSQSWNRGVNQPQHF

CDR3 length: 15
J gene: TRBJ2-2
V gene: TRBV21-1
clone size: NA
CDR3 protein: CASSKALEGPGELFF

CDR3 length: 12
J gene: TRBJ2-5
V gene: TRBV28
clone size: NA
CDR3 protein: CASSSTRSTQYF

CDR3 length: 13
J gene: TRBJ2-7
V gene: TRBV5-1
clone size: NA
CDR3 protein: CASRRTGNYEQYF

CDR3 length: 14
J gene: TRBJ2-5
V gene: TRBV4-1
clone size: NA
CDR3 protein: CASSQVRGQETQYF

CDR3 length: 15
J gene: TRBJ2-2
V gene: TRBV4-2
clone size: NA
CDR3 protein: CASSQVQAITGELFF

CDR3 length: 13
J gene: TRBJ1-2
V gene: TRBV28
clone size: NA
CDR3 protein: CASSATGTYGYTF

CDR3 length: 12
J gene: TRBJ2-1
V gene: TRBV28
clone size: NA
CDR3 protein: CASNIRRGEQFF

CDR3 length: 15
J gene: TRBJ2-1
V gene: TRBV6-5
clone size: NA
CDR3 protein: CASSYSSGSYNEQFF

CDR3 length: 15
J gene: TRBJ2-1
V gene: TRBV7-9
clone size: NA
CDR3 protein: CASSIDRGYYNEQFF

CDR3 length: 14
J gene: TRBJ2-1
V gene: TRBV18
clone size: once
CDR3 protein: CASSPGTSGNEQFF

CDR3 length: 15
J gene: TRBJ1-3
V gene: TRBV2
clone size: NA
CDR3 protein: CASGPTVYSGNTIYF

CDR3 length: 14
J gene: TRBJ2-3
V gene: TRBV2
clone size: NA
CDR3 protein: CASSYSGSADTQYF

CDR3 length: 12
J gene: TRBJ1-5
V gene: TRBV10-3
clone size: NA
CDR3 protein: CAISSDNQPQHF

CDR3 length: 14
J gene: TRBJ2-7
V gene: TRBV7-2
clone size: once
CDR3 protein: CASSSSGQGSEQYF

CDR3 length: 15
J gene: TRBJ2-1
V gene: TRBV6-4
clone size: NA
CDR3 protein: CASSLLAGVGNEQFF

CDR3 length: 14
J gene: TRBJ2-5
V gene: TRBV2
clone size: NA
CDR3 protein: CASSDRGRRETQYF

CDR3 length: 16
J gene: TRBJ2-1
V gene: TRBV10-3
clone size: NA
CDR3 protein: CATATGEGKSSWGQFF

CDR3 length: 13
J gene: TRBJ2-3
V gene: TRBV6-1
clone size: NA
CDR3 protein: CASSEVFADTQYF

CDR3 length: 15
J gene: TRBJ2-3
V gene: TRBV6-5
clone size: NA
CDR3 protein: CASSYGADSTDTQYF

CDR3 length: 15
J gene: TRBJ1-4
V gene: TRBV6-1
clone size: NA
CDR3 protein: CASSLTTGFNEKLFF

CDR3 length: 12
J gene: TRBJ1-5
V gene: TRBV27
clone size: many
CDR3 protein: CASSLLGQPQHF

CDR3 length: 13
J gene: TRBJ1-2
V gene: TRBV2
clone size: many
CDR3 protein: CASTGEGFGGYTF

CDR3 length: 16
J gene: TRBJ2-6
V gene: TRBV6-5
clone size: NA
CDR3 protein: CASSYSVRTGANVLTF

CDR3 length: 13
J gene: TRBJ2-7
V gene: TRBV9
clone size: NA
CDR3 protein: CASSVELGYEQYF

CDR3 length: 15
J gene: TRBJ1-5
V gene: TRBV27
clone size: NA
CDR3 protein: CASSRTGGINQPQHF

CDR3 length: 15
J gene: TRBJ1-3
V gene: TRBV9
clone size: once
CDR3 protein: CASSVGGSSGNTIYF

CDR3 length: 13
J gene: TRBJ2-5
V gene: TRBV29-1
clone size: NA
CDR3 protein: CSVLRGQGETQYF

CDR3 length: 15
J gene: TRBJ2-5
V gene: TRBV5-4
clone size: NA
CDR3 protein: CASSQGLANQETQYF

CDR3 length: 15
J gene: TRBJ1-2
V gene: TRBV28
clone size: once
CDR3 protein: CASSFRKWTRRGYTF

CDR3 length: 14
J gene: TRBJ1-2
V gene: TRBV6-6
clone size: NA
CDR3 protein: CASILGGSNYGYTF

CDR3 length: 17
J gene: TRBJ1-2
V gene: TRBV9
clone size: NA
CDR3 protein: CASSAASGGAPNYGYTF

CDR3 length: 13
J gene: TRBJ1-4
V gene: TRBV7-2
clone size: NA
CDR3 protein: CASSLEQGKKLFF

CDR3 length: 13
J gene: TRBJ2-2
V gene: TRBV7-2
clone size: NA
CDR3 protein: CASSPEAPGELFF

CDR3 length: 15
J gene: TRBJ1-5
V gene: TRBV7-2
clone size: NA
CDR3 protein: CASSLASASNQPQHF

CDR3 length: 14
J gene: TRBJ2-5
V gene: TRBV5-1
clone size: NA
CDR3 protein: CASSLASLEETQYF